Shown below are 13 T cell receptor beta chains from a single sample sequenced in a study of metastatic and nonmetastatic thyroid tumors. None of the patients had undergone any treatment ahead of thyroid surgery. TCRdb reanalyzed the PCR reads via MiXCR. In the table there are 3,500 to 5,000 clones, almost 30% of which are singletons. Sequenced sample: adjacent normal tissue. The receptors come from a male donor with papillary thyroid cancer or a benign thyroid nodule (not recorded which). Some clones in this sample may be carry-over from other donors' samples.

This clone is medium-sized in the sample. V and J are TRBV6-1 and TRBJ2-4; tentative D call: TRBD1 (6 bases). CDR3 size: 15 residues. The V gene lost 5 bases and the J gene lost 3 bases, with 14 bases spanning the gap. From germline, CDR1 is MNHNS and CDR2 SASEGT. CDR3 coding DNA: TGTGCCAGCAGTCCGACAGGCCTGGGCAAAAACATTCAGTACTTC. Protein sequence: CASSPTGLGKNIQYF.

Concerning this clone itself: It may be a read error: a sequence one base away is much more abundant. V is TRBV11-2 and J is TRBJ2-3; D tentatively reads TRBD1 or TRBD2 (5 bases each). The germline gives CDR1 SGHAT, CDR2 FQNNGV. V lost 3 bases and J lost 11, with 18 bases in between. This CDR3 region has 14 residues. The CDR3 sequence: CASSLGVGTEGQYF. DNA of the CDR3: TGTGCCAGCAGCTTGGGGGTAGGGACCGAGGGGCAGTATTTT.

Of note for this clone: The sample has other DNA sequences that encode this CDR3 too. The chain recombines TRBV5-1 with TRBJ1-1; TRBD1 might be the D (6 bases). V was cut by 3 bases and J by 2 bases, with 14 bases left in between. CDR3 size: 15 residues. In germline, CDR1 is SGHRS, CDR2 YFSETQ. CDR3 amino acids: CASSSVQGLNTEAFF. The CDR3 coding sequence is TGCGCCAGCAGCTCGGTACAGGGACTAAACACTGAAGCTTTCTTT.

This sequence joins TRBV6-5 and TRBJ1-1; perhaps TRBD1 as D (6 bases). The length of the CDR3 is 14 residues. Germline lookup yields CDR1 MNHEY and CDR2 SVGAGI. The ends were cut back, 2 bases at V and 5 bases at J, with 12 bases in the middle. The DNA of the CDR3 is TGTGCCAGCAGTTACCGGGGGGGCAGGACTGAAGCTTTCTTT. Translated: CASSYRGGRTEAFF.

This clone occurred a few times. This chain links TRBV6-1 with TRBJ2-7; 8 bases are shared with TRBD1. V lost 6 bases and J lost 6; bases outside the gene matches: 10. CDR3 length equals 14 residues. Germline V gives CDR1 MNHNS, CDR2 SASEGT. The chain's CDR3 is CASSLDRGHIEQYF. CDR3 in DNA: TGTGCCAGCAGCCTAGACAGGGGCCATATCGAGCAGTACTTC.

V gene TRBV20-1 combines with J gene TRBJ2-7, with D unclear. The CDR3 sequence is 13 residues long. Per the germline V gene, CDR1 is DFQATT and CDR2 is SNEGSKA (reference sequence). Trimming shortened V by 3 bases and J by 4 bases, and 13 bases separated the two germline ends. For the CDR3, the DNA is TGCAGTGCTAGCTGGGGTGAAGCTTACGAGCAGTACTTC. As protein: CSASWGEAYEQYF.

On this clone itself: This likely comes from a read error, as the CDR3 has no conserved phenylalanine or tryptophan at its end. The J gene is TRBJ1-2, the V gene TRBV10-3; 7 bases map to TRBD1. This CDR3 has 15 residues. Germline lookup yields CDR1 ENHRY and CDR2 SYGVKD. Trimming removed 4 bases from V and 7 bases from J; junction bases left unmatched: 12. As DNA, the CDR3 is TGTGCCATCAGTGTCTCCCCCCCAGGGGGTTTTGGCTACACCCTC. It specifies CAISVSPPGGFGYTL.

Relative to its sample, this clone is medium-sized. The rearrangement joins TRBV20-1 to TRBJ2-1; D may match TRBD1 or TRBD2 (5 bases each). CDR3 size: 16 residues. V shed 2 bases and J shed 5 bases, with 19 bases lying between them. From germline, CDR1 is DFQATT and CDR2 SNEGSKA (reference sequence). Written as DNA, the CDR3 is TGCAGTGCTAGATCCTTAACGCTAGGGACCAACAATGAGCAGTTCTTC. It encodes CSARSLTLGTNNEQFF.

This clone has just a few counts. The rearrangement joins TRBV6-1 to TRBJ1-1; TRBD1 is a possible D gene (5 bases). Germline CDR1 and CDR2: MNHNS and SASEGT. The CDR3 contains 15 residues. V lost 2 bases, J lost 1 base, and 11 bases lay in between. The CDR3 loop is CASSEYDRPNTEAFF. The CDR3 DNA is TGTGCCAGCAGTGAATATGACAGACCGAACACTGAAGCTTTCTTT.

The chain combines TRBV12-3 or TRBV12-4 with TRBJ2-2; D might be TRBD1 (5 bases). Trimming stripped 3 bases from V and 3 bases from J, with 11 bases between. CDR3 length equals 15 residues. CDR3 loop: CASSFGLGDTGELFF. The CDR3 DNA reads TGTGCCAGCAGTTTTGGTCTAGGGGACACCGGGGAGCTGTTTTTT.

This clone is termed medium-sized. The chain joins TRBV15 to TRBJ1-3; D gene ambiguous. Germline CDR1 reads LNHNV; CDR2 reads YYDKDF (reference sequence). V gave up 4 bases and J gave up 4 bases, with 14 bases separating them. The CDR3 is made up of 15 amino acids. The CDR3 DNA reads TGTGCCACCAGCAATGACGGACGAGGCGGAAACACCATATATTTT. Protein: CATSNDGRGGNTIYF.

This clone occurred a few times. CDR3 sequence: CASSTGRAYEQYF. The CDR3 nucleotides read TGTGCCAGCAGTACAGGCAGAGCCTACGAGCAGTACTTC. The chain joins TRBV6-1 to TRBJ2-7, with a tentative D call TRBD1 (5 bases). Germline V gene sequence: CDR1 MNHNS, CDR2 SASEGT. The CDR3 runs to 13 residues. V was shortened by 5 bases and J by 2 bases, with 10 bases between the two germline ends.

The chain employs TRBV5-1 and TRBJ2-7; 7 nucleotides agree with TRBD2. The germline V gene encodes CDR1 SGHRS and CDR2 YFSETQ. V lost 0 bases, J lost 6 bases, and 9 bases stayed unmatched. The CDR3 is 15 amino acids. The CDR3 loop reads CASSLGDYSSSEQYF. The CDR3 DNA reads as TGCGCCAGCAGCTTGGGGGACTACAGCTCTAGCGAGCAGTACTTC. The variable domain in full, with the rest retrieved from reference TRBV5-1 and TRBJ2-7, is KAGVTQTPRYLIKTRGQQVTLSCSPISGHRSVSWYQQTPGQGLQFLFEYFSETQRNKGNFPGRFSGRQFSNSRSEMNVSTLELGDSALYLCASSLGDYSSSEQYFGPGTRLTVT.